Following are 12 T cell receptor beta chains from one sample sequenced in a study of T cells after posttransplantation cyclophosphamide. Method: immunoSEQ multiplex PCR; TCRdb's copy keeps in-frame clones and lacks some. There are 24,000 or so clones in the sample, none observed a single time. Sequences were obtained from PBMCs. The receptors derive from a woman between 45 and 60 years old in good health, CMV-negative, and a related stem cell transplant donor.

This clone was found many times. The rearrangement uses TRBV5-6 and TRBJ1-1; D remains unclear. Trimming removed 2 bases at V and 7 bases at J, with 12 bases between. In germline, CDR1 is SGHDT, CDR2 YYEEEE. The CDR3 runs 13 residues. DNA of the CDR3: TGTGCCAGCAGCTTCGGTTGGCAGGTTGAAGCTTTCTTT. This sequence encodes CASSFGWQVEAFF.

This clone was recorded many times. This chain links TRBV5-5 with TRBJ1-3, with 8 bases matching TRBD1. Losses at the gene ends were 0 bases for V and 4 bases for J; bases not matched to a gene: 6. Germline V CDR1 and CDR2: SGHKS, YYEKEE (reference sequence). The CDR3 has 16 amino acids. The CDR3 protein is CASSLAQGATGNTIYF. CDR3 nucleotides: TGTGCCAGCAGCTTGGCGCAGGGGGCAACAGGAAACACCATATATTTT.

This clone appeared many times. This chain connects TRBV5-5 to TRBJ2-7, with 9 nucleotides matching TRBD1. This CDR3 is built from 15 residues. From germline, CDR1 is SGHKS and CDR2 YYEKEE (reference sequence). V shed 4 bases and J 6 bases; nucleotides not matched to a gene: 11. Written as DNA, the CDR3 is TGTGCCAGCAGCGTGACAGGGGGGGGGATCCTCGAGCAGTACTTC. This codes for CASSVTGGGILEQYF.

This clone appeared many times. The chain combines TRBV5-1 with TRBJ2-1, with 7 bases matching TRBD2. V lost 2 bases and J lost 5; bases outside the gene matches: 7. Germline CDR1 and CDR2: SGHRS and YFSETQ. The CDR3 consists of 15 residues. The CDR3 nucleotides are TGCGCCAGCAGCTTTCGAGGGCTAGCGGACAATGAGCAGTTCTTC. The encoded protein is CASSFRGLADNEQFF.

This clone was picked up many times. V gene TRBV6-4 combines with J gene TRBJ2-1, with 10 bases that match TRBD1. CDR3 length equals 16 residues. CDR1 and CDR2 (germline): MRHNA, SNTAGT. V was clipped by 8 bases and J by 2 bases; unmatched bases: 9. The CDR3 region has the DNA TGTGCCAGCGGGACAGGGGTAGAAGGCCCCTACAATGAGCAGTTCTTC. Translating gives CASGTGVEGPYNEQFF.

This clone was found many times. This chain joins TRBV27 and TRBJ2-1, with 9 bases fitting TRBD1. Germline V gene sequence: CDR1 MNHEY, CDR2 SMNVEV (reference sequence). The CDR3 spans 16 residues. V trimming: 4 bases; J trimming: 4 bases; junction bases outside the gene matches: 8. The DNA of the CDR3 is TGTGCCAGCAGTTCGGGACCGGGACAGGGTTACAATGAGCAGTTCTTC. This encodes CASSSGPGQGYNEQFF.

This clone was found many times. The chain combines TRBV7-8 with TRBJ1-2; D is unclear. This CDR3 contains 14 residues. Trimming removed 1 base at V and 3 bases at J, with 9 bases between. The V gene's germline CDR1 is SGHVS and CDR2 FQNEAQ. The chain's CDR3 is CASSLGGGYYGYTF. The DNA for the CDR3 is TGTGCCAGCAGCTTAGGTGGCGGGTACTATGGCTACACCTTC.

At least ten counts were recorded for this clone. This chain joins TRBV6-5 and TRBJ2-1; D uncertain. The CDR3 runs 15 residues. V was pared by 0 bases and J by 5 bases, with 11 bases between. Germline CDR1 and CDR2: MNHEY and SVGAGI. The CDR3 region is CASSYSLARNNEQFF. CDR3 nucleotide sequence: TGTGCCAGCAGTTACTCACTTGCTCGAAACAATGAGCAGTTCTTC.

This clone was counted many times. This chain links TRBV29-1 with TRBJ2-3; 10 nucleotides align to TRBD1. Germline V gives CDR1 SQVTM, CDR2 ANQGSEA. The ends lost 5 bases at V and 14 bases at J; junction bases unmatched: 10. This CDR3 comprises 12 residues. The DNA of the CDR3 is TGCAGCGTTATAGACCCGGGACAGGGGTTGTATTTT. This encodes CSVIDPGQGLYF.

The chain is built from TRBV6-6 and TRBJ1-1; D remains unclear. The germline V and J ends were trimmed by 8 bases and 1 base, with 11 bases remaining between them. CDR3 length: 13 residues. In germline, CDR1 is MNHNY, CDR2 SVGAGI (reference sequence). DNA of the CDR3: TGTGCCAGCTGTGCACACGAGAACACTGAAGCTTTCTTT. As protein: CASCAHENTEAFF.

The sample holds many counts of this clone. The chain is built from TRBV6-4 and TRBJ1-5; D possibly corresponds to TRBD1 (5 bases). Trimming stripped 3 bases from V and 3 bases from J, with 6 bases between. Germline V gene sequence: CDR1 MRHNA, CDR2 SNTAGT. This CDR3 is 13 amino acids long. The CDR3 DNA sequence: TGTGCCAGCAGTGAGGACAACAATCAGCCCCAGCATTTT. Translated, it gives CASSEDNNQPQHF.

This clone was recorded at least ten times. This chain connects TRBV10-3 to TRBJ2-2, with 12 bases that match TRBD1. This CDR3 has 16 amino acids. V shed 6 bases, J shed 4 bases, and the junction held 6 bases outside the gene matches. Per germline, CDR1 ENHRY and CDR2 SYGVKD. CDR3 amino acids: CAISNKGQGATGELFF. In DNA form, the CDR3 reads TGTGCCATCAGCAACAAGGGACAGGGGGCCACCGGGGAGCTGTTTTTT.